The entry below describes one TCR beta chain. Generated by immunoSEQ multiplex PCR, the TCRdb table keeps only in-frame clones and is missing some. Altogether roughly 70,000 clones are present, more than 70% being singletons, with the ten largest covering around 2.1%. This sample is part of a study of OX40 agonist ivuxolimab in advanced cancers. At the level of the study: Patients with prior anti-PD-1, anti-PD-L1 or anti-CTLA-4 therapy were eligible; about 40% had some. The study reported partial responses in three patients: one hepatocellular carcinoma, two cutaneous melanoma.

The CDR3 covers 17 residues. Germline CDR1 and CDR2: MDHEN and SYDVKM. Trimming cost V 6 bases and J 4 bases; bases outside gene matches: 15. This specimen was CD4+ or CD8+ T cells sorted from blood, taken in a trial of the OX40 agonist ivuxolimab. The rearrangement links TRBV28 to TRBJ1-2; 9 bases align to TRBD1. This clonotype was sampled from an adult with an advanced solid tumor such as melanoma, head and neck, liver or kidney cancer. The DNA of the CDR3 is TGTGCCAGCAGCGCTCCAGGGACAGGGAGAAGTAGCTATGGCTACACCTTC. As protein: CASSAPGTGRSSYGYTF.